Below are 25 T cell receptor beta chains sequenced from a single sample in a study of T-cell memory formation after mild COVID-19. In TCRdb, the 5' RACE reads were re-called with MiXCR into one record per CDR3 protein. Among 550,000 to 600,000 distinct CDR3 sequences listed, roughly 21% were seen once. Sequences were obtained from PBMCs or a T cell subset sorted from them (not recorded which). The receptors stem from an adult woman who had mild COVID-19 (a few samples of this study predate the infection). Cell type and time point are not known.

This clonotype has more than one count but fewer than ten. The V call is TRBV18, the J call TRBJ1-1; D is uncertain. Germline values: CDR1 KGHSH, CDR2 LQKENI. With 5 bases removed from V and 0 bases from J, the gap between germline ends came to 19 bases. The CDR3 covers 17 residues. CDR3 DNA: TGTGCCAGCTCAGTCTTGGACCTCTCTCCCATGAACACTGAAGCTTTCTTT. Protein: CASSVLDLSPMNTEAFF.

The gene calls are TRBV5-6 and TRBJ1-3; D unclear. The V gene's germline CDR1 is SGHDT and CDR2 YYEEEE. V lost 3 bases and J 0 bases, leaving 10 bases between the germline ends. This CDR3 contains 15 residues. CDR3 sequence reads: CASSSQFYSGNTIYF. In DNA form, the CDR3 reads TGTGCCAGCAGCTCCCAGTTCTACTCTGGAAACACCATATATTTT.

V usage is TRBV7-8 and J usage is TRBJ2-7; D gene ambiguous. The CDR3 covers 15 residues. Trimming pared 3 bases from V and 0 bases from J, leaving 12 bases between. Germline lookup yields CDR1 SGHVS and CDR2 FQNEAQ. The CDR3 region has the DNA TGTGCCAGCAGCTTGACGTCCGTCGGCTCCTACGAGCAGTACTTC. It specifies CASSLTSVGSYEQYF. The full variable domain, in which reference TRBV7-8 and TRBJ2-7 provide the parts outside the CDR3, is GAGVSQSPRYKVAKRGQDVALRCDPISGHVSLFWYQQALGQGPEFLTYFQNEAQLDKSGLPSDRFFAERPEGSVSTLKIQRTQQEDSAVYLCASSLTSVGSYEQYFGPGTRLTVT.

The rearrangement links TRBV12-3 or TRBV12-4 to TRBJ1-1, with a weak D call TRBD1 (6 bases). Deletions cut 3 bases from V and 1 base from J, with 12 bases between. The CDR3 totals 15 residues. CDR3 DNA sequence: TGTGCCAGCAGTTTTTCGAACAGGGCGAACACTGAAGCTTTCTTT. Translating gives CASSFSNRANTEAFF.

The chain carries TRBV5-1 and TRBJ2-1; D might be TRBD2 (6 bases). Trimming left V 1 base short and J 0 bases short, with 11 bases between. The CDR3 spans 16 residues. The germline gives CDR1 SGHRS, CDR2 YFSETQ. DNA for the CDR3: TGCGCCAGCAGCTTGACTGGCGGGGACTCCTACAATGAGCAGTTCTTC. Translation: CASSLTGGDSYNEQFF.

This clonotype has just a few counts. CDR3 nucleotides: TGTGCCAGCAGTTTCGCAGCGGGAGGGCGAACAGATACGCAGTATTTT. It translates to CASSFAAGGRTDTQYF. The chain couples TRBV6-5 to TRBJ2-3; 10 nucleotides align to TRBD2. The CDR3 length is 16 residues. J was trimmed by 3 bases and V by 4 bases; bases with no gene match: 7. Germline-derived CDR1 and CDR2 are MNHEY and SVGAGI.

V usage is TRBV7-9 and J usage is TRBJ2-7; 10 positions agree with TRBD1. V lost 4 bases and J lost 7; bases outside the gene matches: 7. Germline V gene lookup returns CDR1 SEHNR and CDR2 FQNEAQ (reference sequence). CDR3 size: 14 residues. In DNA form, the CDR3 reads TGTGCCAGCAGCTATTGGGACAGGGGCGAGGAGCAGTACTTC. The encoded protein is CASSYWDRGEEQYF.

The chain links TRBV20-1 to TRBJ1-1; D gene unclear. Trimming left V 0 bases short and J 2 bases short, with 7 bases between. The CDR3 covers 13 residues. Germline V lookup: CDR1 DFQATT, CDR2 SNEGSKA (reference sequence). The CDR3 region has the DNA TGCAGTGCTAGAGATCTCAGCAACACTGAAGCTTTCTTT. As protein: CSARDLSNTEAFF.

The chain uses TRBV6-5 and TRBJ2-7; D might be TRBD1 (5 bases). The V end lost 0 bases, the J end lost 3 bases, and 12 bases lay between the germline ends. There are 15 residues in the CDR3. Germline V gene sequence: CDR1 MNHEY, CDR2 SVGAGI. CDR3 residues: CASSYSVRGSYEQYF. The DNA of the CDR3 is TGTGCCAGCAGTTACTCAGTAAGGGGAAGCTACGAGCAGTACTTC.

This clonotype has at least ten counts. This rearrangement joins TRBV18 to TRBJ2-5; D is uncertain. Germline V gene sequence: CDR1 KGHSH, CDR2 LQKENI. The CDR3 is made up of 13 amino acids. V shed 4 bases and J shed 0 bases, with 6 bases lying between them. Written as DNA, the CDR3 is TGTGCCAGCTCACGGGGAAACCAAGAGACCCAGTACTTC. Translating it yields CASSRGNQETQYF.

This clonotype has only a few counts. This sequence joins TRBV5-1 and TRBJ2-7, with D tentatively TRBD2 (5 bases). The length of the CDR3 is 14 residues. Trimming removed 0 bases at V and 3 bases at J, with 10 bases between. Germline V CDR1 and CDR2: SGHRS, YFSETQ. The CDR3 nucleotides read TGCGCCAGCAGCTTGGCCGGGGTGGACTACGAGCAGTACTTC. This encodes CASSLAGVDYEQYF. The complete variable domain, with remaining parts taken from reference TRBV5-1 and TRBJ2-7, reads KAGVTQTPRYLIKTRGQQVTLSCSPISGHRSVSWYQQTPGQGLQFLFEYFSETQRNKGNFPGRFSGRQFSNSRSEMNVSTLELGDSALYLCASSLAGVDYEQYFGPGTRLTVT.

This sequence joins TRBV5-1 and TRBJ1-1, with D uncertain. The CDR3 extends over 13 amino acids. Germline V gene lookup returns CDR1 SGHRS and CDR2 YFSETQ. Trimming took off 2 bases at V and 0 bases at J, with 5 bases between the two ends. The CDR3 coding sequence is TGCGCCAGCAGCTTCGTTGTGAACACTGAAGCTTTCTTT. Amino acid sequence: CASSFVVNTEAFF. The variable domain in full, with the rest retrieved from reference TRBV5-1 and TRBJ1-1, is KAGVTQTPRYLIKTRGQQVTLSCSPISGHRSVSWYQQTPGQGLQFLFEYFSETQRNKGNFPGRFSGRQFSNSRSEMNVSTLELGDSALYLCASSFVVNTEAFFGQGTRLTVV.

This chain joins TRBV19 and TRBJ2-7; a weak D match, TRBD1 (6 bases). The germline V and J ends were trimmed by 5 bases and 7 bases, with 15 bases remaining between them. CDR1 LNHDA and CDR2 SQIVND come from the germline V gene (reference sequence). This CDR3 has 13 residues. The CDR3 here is CASSFDRRREQYF. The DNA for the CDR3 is TGTGCCAGTAGTTTCGACAGGAGGCGGGAGCAGTACTTC.

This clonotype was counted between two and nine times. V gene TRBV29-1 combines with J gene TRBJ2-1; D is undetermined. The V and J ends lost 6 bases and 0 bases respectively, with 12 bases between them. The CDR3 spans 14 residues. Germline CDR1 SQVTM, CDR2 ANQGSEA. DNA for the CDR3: TGCAGCGTCGCCGGGCCTAGCTCCTACAATGAGCAGTTCTTC. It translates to CSVAGPSSYNEQFF.

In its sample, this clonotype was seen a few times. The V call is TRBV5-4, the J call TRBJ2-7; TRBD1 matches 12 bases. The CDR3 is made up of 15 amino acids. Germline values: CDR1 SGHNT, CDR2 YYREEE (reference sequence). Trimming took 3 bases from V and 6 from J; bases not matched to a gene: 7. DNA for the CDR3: TGTGCCAGCAGCTCCCGGGACAGGGGGCGGTCCGAGCAGTACTTC. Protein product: CASSSRDRGRSEQYF.

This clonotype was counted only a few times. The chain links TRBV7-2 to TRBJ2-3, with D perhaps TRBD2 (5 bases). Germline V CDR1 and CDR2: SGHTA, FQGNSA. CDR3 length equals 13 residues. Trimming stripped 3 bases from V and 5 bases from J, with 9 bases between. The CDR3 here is CASSFYRGDTQYF. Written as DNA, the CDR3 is TGTGCCAGCAGCTTCTACCGGGGAGATACGCAGTATTTT.

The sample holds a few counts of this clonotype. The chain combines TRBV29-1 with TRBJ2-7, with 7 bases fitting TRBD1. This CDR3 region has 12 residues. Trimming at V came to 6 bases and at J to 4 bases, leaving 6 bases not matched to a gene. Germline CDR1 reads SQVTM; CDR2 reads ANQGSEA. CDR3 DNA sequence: TGCAGCGTCGTAGGGGGCCGGTACGAGCAGTACTTC. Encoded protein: CSVVGGRYEQYF.

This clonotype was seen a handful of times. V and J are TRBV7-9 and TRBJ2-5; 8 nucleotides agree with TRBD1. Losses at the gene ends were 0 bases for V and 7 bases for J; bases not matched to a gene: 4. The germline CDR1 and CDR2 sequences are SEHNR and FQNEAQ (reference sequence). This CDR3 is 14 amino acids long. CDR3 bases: TGTGCCAGCAGCTTAGCAGGCGGGACAGGGACCCAGTACTTC. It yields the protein CASSLAGGTGTQYF.

The CDR3: CASSIPTGGSSTEAFF. The CDR3 DNA is TGCGCCAGCAGCATCCCGACAGGGGGATCGAGCACTGAAGCTTTCTTT. The chain couples TRBV5-1 to TRBJ1-1, with 9 bases matching TRBD1. This CDR3 region has 16 residues. Germline V gene lookup returns CDR1 SGHRS and CDR2 YFSETQ. The J segment lost 4 bases and the V segment lost 4 bases, leaving 11 bases of the junction unmatched.

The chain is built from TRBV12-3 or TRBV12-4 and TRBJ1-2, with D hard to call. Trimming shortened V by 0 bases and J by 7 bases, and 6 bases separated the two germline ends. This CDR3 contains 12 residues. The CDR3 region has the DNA TGTGCCAGCAGTTTAGCGTACGGTGGCTACACCTTC. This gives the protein CASSLAYGGYTF.

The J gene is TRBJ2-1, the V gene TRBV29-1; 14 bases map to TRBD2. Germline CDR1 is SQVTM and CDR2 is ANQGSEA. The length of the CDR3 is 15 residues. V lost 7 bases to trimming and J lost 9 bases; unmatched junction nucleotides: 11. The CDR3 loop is CSAIRGTSGGGEQFF. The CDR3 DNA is TGCAGCGCGATCCGGGGGACTAGCGGGGGTGGTGAGCAGTTCTTC.

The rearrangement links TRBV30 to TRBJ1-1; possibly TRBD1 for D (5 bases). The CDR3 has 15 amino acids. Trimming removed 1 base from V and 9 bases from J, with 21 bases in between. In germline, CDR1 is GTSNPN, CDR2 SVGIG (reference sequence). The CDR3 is CAWSGFSGLVLKAFF. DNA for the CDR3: TGTGCCTGGAGTGGGTTTTCGGGACTCGTGTTGAAAGCTTTCTTT.

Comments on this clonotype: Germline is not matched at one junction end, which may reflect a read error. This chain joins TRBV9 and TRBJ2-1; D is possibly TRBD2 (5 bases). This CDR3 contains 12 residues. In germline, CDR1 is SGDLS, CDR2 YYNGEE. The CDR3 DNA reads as TGTGCCAGCAGCGTAGCGGGGAATGAGCAGTTATTC. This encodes CASSVAGNEQLF.

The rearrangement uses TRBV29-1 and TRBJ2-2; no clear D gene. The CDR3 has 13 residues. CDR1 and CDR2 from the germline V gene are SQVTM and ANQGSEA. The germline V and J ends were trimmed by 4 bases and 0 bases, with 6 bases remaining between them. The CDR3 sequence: CSVGHPNTGELFF. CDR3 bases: TGCAGCGTTGGTCATCCGAACACCGGGGAGCTGTTTTTT.

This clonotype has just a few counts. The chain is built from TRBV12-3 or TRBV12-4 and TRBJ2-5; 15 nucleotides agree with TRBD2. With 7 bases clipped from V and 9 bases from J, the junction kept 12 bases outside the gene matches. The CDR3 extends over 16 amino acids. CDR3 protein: CASTLWTSGGAGAQYF. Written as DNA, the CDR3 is TGTGCCAGCACCCTATGGACTAGCGGGGGGGCCGGGGCCCAGTACTTC.